The rows below give T cell receptor beta chains drawn from one sample of a study of T cell repertoires in cytomegalovirus infection. TCRdb processed the reads anew with MiXCR; each CDR3 protein has one entry. Found here are hundreds of thousands of distinct CDR3 sequences, roughly 42% of them singletons; the top ten hold roughly two fifths. For these receptors, no antigen is known. This material consisted of cultured PBMCs, taken from culture after CMV antigen stimulation. Receptor source: a human donor in good health (CMV status not recorded). Some clones in this sample may be carry-over from other donors' samples. The CDR3 runs from the conserved cysteine through the conserved F or W. The D gene is left open where the match is weak. A row's size may be missing; if present it is once, few, many or a size class.

D gene: -
clone size: -
J gene: TRBJ1-1
V gene: TRBV7-9
CDR3 DNA: TGTGCCAGCAGCTTAGTTTCCAGGTTATACACTGAAGCTTTCTTT
CDR3 protein: CASSLVSRLYTEAFF

D gene: TRBD1
clone size: few
J gene: TRBJ1-5
V gene: TRBV6-1
CDR3 DNA: TGTGCCAGCAGTGAAGGCAGGGGGGGTCAGCCCCAGCATTTT
CDR3 protein: CASSEGRGGQPQHF

D gene: -
clone size: few
J gene: TRBJ1-1
V gene: TRBV6-8
CDR3 DNA: TGTGCCAGCAGTTACTCGGAAGGTCAGTCTGAAGCTTTCTTT
CDR3 protein: CASSYSEGQSEAFF

D gene: TRBD1
clone size: -
J gene: TRBJ2-7
V gene: TRBV20-1
CDR3 DNA: TGCAGTGCCACCGACAGGGGGGGTTACGAGCAGTACTTC
CDR3 protein: CSATDRGGYEQYF

D gene: TRBD1
clone size: few
J gene: TRBJ1-1
V gene: TRBV20-1
CDR3 DNA: TGCAGTGCTAGAGCAGACAGGGGGCCGAACACTGAAGCTTTCTTT
CDR3 protein: CSARADRGPNTEAFF

D gene: -
clone size: few
J gene: TRBJ1-2
V gene: TRBV7-8
CDR3 DNA: TGTGCCAGCAGCTTAGCGCATGGCAGCTCCTATGGCTACACCTTC
CDR3 protein: CASSLAHGSSYGYTF

D gene: -
clone size: -
J gene: TRBJ2-2
V gene: TRBV7-9
CDR3 DNA: TGTGCCAGCAGCTTACACCTGCCCGGGGAGCTGTTTTTT
CDR3 protein: CASSLHLPGELFF

D gene: TRBD2
clone size: -
J gene: TRBJ2-7
V gene: TRBV12-3/TRBV12-4
CDR3 DNA: TGTGCCAGCAGTAATGCCGGGACTAGCGGAATCCCGGAGCAGTACTTC
CDR3 protein: CASSNAGTSGIPEQYF

D gene: -
clone size: few
J gene: TRBJ1-3
V gene: TRBV4-2
CDR3 DNA: TGTGCCAGCAGCCAAGGTGGAGATTTAGGCACCATATATTTT
CDR3 protein: CASSQGGDLGTIYF

D gene: -
clone size: -
J gene: TRBJ2-3
V gene: TRBV20-1
CDR3 DNA: TGCAGTGCTAGGAATCAGCAGCTAGGCACAGATACGCAGTATTTT
CDR3 protein: CSARNQQLGTDTQYF

D gene: -
clone size: -
J gene: TRBJ1-4
V gene: TRBV5-1
CDR3 DNA: TGCGCCAGCAGCTTGATCCCGGCAACTAATGAAAAACTGTTTTTT
CDR3 protein: CASSLIPATNEKLFF

D gene: -
clone size: -
J gene: TRBJ2-1
V gene: TRBV5-4
CDR3 DNA: TGTGCCAGCAGCCATAGCATCTCCCCTTACAATGAGCAGTTCTTC
CDR3 protein: CASSHSISPYNEQFF

D gene: -
clone size: -
J gene: TRBJ2-3
V gene: TRBV4-1
CDR3 DNA: TGTGCCAGCAGCCAAGCCGTCAGGGCAGATACGCAGTATTTT
CDR3 protein: CASSQAVRADTQYF

D gene: -
clone size: -
J gene: TRBJ2-3
V gene: TRBV7-6
CDR3 DNA: TGTGCCAGCAGTCGGCCCGGTGGGGATACGCAGTATTTT
CDR3 protein: CASSRPGGDTQYF

D gene: -
clone size: -
J gene: TRBJ1-5
V gene: TRBV6-6
CDR3 DNA: TGTGCCAGCAACCCCTCCGGGAGCAATCAGCCCCAGCATTTT
CDR3 protein: CASNPSGSNQPQHF

D gene: TRBD1
clone size: many
J gene: TRBJ2-7
V gene: TRBV7-2
CDR3 DNA: TGTGCCAGCACCGTGGGTGGGACAGGGGGCTTCGAGCAGTACTTC
CDR3 protein: CASTVGGTGGFEQYF

D gene: -
clone size: few
J gene: TRBJ2-1
V gene: TRBV12-3/TRBV12-4
CDR3 DNA: TGTGCCAGCAGTTTACTCGGGGCCCAGTTCTTC
CDR3 protein: CASSLLGAQFF

D gene: TRBD1
clone size: few
J gene: TRBJ2-3
V gene: TRBV6-2/TRBV6-3
CDR3 DNA: TGTGCCAGCAGCGTTGATCCGGGACAGGGGATAGATACGCAGTATTTT
CDR3 protein: CASSVDPGQGIDTQYF

D gene: -
clone size: few
J gene: TRBJ2-5
V gene: TRBV23-1
CDR3 DNA: TGCGCCAGTTACAGGGTACGCGTGGAGACCCAGTACTTC
CDR3 protein: CASYRVRVETQYF

D gene: -
clone size: -
J gene: TRBJ1-2
V gene: TRBV18
CDR3 DNA: TGTGCCAGCTCACCTGCCGGGTCCTTCTATGGCTACACCTTC
CDR3 protein: CASSPAGSFYGYTF

D gene: -
clone size: -
J gene: TRBJ2-2
V gene: TRBV7-2
CDR3 DNA: TGTGCCAGCAGCTTCTTCGGGGGCGCTAACACCGGGGAGCTGTTTTTT
CDR3 protein: CASSFFGGANTGELFF

D gene: TRBD2
clone size: -
J gene: TRBJ2-2
V gene: TRBV9
CDR3 DNA: TGTGCCAGCAGCGGTAGTGCCGGGGGGGCGGACGGGGAGCTGTTTTTT
CDR3 protein: CASSGSAGGADGELFF

D gene: TRBD1
clone size: once
J gene: TRBJ2-7
V gene: TRBV10-3
CDR3 DNA: TGTGCCATCAGTTTCGGGACAGGCGTCTCCTACGAGCAGTACTTC
CDR3 protein: CAISFGTGVSYEQYF